Below, one TCR beta chain is given with its context. This record belongs to a study of blood T cell repertoires in COVID-19. About the research overall: Acute-phase and convalescent COVID-19 samples originated in the United States, Italy and Spain.

Seattle patients were enrolled while actively infected and followed longitudinally. Original processing methods: Reference gene primers were amplified, and this amplification served to estimate nucleated cell counts. TCRdb keeps only in-frame clones here, not all; method: immunoSEQ multiplex PCR. V, J and clone size are those of that table, while D and trimming were read from the DNA. The sample carries fewer than 700,000 clones, around 90% recorded once. Germline lookup yields CDR1 MNHNS and CDR2 SASEGT. The germline V and J ends were trimmed by 1 base and 12 bases, with 4 bases remaining between them. This CDR3 region has 11 residues.

This TCR came from a woman in her forties or fifties with COVID-19, enrolled during active disease. Material for sequencing was peripheral blood. This chain joins TRBV6-1 and TRBJ1-6, with unresolved D. The CDR3 spells CASSEVIPLHF. The CDR3 bases are TGTGCCAGCAGTGAAGTCATACCCCTCCACTTT.